This passage covers 6 T cell receptor beta chains from one sample sequenced in a study of blood T cell repertoires in COVID-19. TCRdb keeps only in-frame clones here, not all; method: immunoSEQ multiplex PCR. The data hold fewer than 250,000 clones, with around 83% observed a single time. The sample comprised PBMCs or T cells enriched from blood (not recorded which). The receptors shown here come from a woman aged 25 to 45 who had been exposed to COVID-19.

This chain links TRBV7-9 with TRBJ2-2, with TRBD2 as a possible D gene (6 bases). Trimming took off 1 base at V and 1 base at J, with 13 bases between the two ends. The CDR3 runs 17 residues. Germline V lookup: CDR1 SEHNR, CDR2 FQNEAQ (reference sequence). The CDR3 nucleotides read TGTGCCAGCAGCTTAGAAACGGGGCGGGGGAACACCGGGGAGCTGTTTTTT. Translation gives CASSLETGRGNTGELFF.

V gene TRBV19 combines with J gene TRBJ2-5, with 8 bases aligning to TRBD2. Germline values: CDR1 LNHDA, CDR2 SQIVND (reference sequence). V trimming: 3 bases; J trimming: 3 bases; junction bases outside the gene matches: 6. The CDR3 consists of 15 residues. The chain's CDR3 is CASSIGGLDKETQYF. The DNA of the CDR3 is TGTGCCAGTAGTATTGGGGGACTAGACAAAGAGACCCAGTACTTC.

The chain uses TRBV4-1 and TRBJ2-5, with D possibly matching TRBD2 (5 bases). There are 15 residues in the CDR3. V was cut by 2 bases and J by 5 bases, with 15 bases left in between. Germline loops: CDR1 MGHRA, CDR2 YSYEKL. The CDR3 region is CASSQPSGLGETQYF. The CDR3 DNA sequence: TGCGCCAGCAGCCAACCGAGCGGTCTCGGGGAGACCCAGTACTTC.

The rearrangement uses TRBV4-1 and TRBJ2-5, with D tentatively TRBD2 (6 bases). Trimming cost V 3 bases and J 1 base, with 12 bases left between them. In germline, CDR1 is MGHRA, CDR2 YSYEKL. CDR3 size: 15 residues. The CDR3 protein is CASSQDLGGQETQYF. CDR3 bases: TGCGCCAGCAGCCAGGACTTGGGGGGCCAAGAGACCCAGTACTTC.

The J gene is TRBJ2-7, the V gene TRBV7-2; 10 positions match TRBD2. The V and J ends lost 5 bases and 4 bases, in that order; junction bases with no gene match: 5. CDR3 length equals 14 residues. Germline loops: CDR1 SGHTA, CDR2 FQGNSA. The CDR3, as DNA: TGTGCCAGCAGCCCCAGAGCGGGGGGGTACGAGCAGTACTTC. Amino acids: CASSPRAGGYEQYF.

The chain joins TRBV18 to TRBJ2-2; D possibly corresponds to TRBD2 (6 bases). V lost 3 bases to trimming and J lost 4 bases, with 18 bases between them. Germline V gene lookup returns CDR1 KGHSH and CDR2 LQKENI. The CDR3 runs to 17 residues. CDR3 amino acids: CASSPEVAGSGTGELFF. The CDR3 DNA reads TGTGCCAGCTCACCCGAAGTTGCGGGGTCCGGCACCGGGGAGCTGTTTTTT. The full variable domain, rest sourced from reference TRBV18 and TRBJ2-2, is NAGVMQNPRHLVRRRGQEARLRCSPMKGHSHVYWYRQLPEEGLKFMVYLQKENIIDESGMPKERFSAEFPKEGPSILRIQQVVRGDSAAYFCASSPEVAGSGTGELFFGEGSRLTVL.